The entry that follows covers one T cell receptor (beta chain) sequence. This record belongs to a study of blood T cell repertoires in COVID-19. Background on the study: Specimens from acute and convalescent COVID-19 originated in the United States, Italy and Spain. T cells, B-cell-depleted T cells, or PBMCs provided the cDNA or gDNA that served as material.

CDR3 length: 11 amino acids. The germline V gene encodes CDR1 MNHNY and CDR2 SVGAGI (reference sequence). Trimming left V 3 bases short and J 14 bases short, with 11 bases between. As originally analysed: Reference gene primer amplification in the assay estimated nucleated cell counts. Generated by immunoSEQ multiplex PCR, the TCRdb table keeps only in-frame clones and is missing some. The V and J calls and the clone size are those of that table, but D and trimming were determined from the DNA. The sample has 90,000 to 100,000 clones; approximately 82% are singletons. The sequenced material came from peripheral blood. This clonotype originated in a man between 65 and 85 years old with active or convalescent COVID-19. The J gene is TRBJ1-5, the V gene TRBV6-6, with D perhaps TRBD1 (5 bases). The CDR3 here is CASSYLGLEHF. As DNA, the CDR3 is TGTGCCAGCAGTTATTTGGGACTGGAGCATTTT.